Presented here are 26 T cell receptor beta chains from one specimen sequenced in a study of T cell repertoires in cytomegalovirus infection. TCRdb reprocessed the reads via MiXCR and lists one record per CDR3 protein. This table has 630,000 or so distinct CDR3 sequences, about 24% appearing once. The sample was CD8+ T cells from PBMCs. All receptors derive from a human donor in good health (CMV status not recorded). Some clones in this sample may be carry-over from other donors' samples.

This clonotype was seen repeatedly, ten times or more. This rearrangement joins TRBV12-3 or TRBV12-4 to TRBJ2-7; 8 nucleotides match TRBD1. V trimming: 5 bases; J trimming: 5 bases; junction bases outside the gene matches: 5. CDR3 length equals 13 residues. For the CDR3, the DNA is TGTGCCAGCAGTCTCAGGGGGCTTAACGAGCAGTACGTC. Its translation is CASSLRGLNEQYV.

This clonotype was found many times. This chain joins TRBV10-3 and TRBJ2-3, with D perhaps being TRBD1 or TRBD2 (5 bases each). The CDR3 totals 13 residues. CDR1 ENHRY and CDR2 SYGVKD come from the germline V gene. V was cut by 8 bases and J by 4 bases, with 13 bases left in between. CDR3 nucleotides: TGTGCCATCGGGACGGAGGTGTCAGATACGCAGTATTTT. This translates into CAIGTEVSDTQYF.

At least ten counts were recorded for this clonotype. The chain carries TRBV7-9 and TRBJ1-2; D call uncertain. The V and J ends lost 2 bases and 4 bases respectively, with 8 bases between them. CDR3 length: 13 residues. The V gene's germline CDR1 is SEHNR and CDR2 FQNEAQ (reference sequence). CDR3 loop: CASSLPSSYGYTF. DNA for the CDR3: TGTGCCAGCAGCTTACCTTCCAGCTATGGCTACACCTTC. Together with reference TRBV7-9 and TRBJ1-2, the CDR3 gives the full variable domain: DTGVSQNPRHKITKRGQNVTFRCDPISEHNRLYWYRQTLGQGPEFLTYFQNEAQLEKSRLLSDRFSAERPKGSFSTLEIQRTEQGDSAMYLCASSLPSSYGYTFGSGTRLTVV.

As to this clonotype: The junction differs from germline at one of its ends, possibly a read error. V is TRBV4-3 and J is TRBJ1-1, with a possible D match to TRBD1 (5 bases). Germline values: CDR1 LGHNA, CDR2 YSLEER. The CDR3 covers 12 residues. As DNA, the CDR3 is TGCGCCAGCAGCCACCTGGGACGGACGTTTAACTTT. Translation gives CASSHLGRTFNF.

This chain uses TRBV29-1 with TRBJ2-7, with TRBD1 matching over 11 bases. After removal of 0 bases from V and 0 bases from J, the junction contained 7 bases not matched to a gene. This CDR3 region has 17 residues. Looked up from germline, CDR1 is SQVTM and CDR2 is ANQGSEA. The CDR3 sequence is CSVEDATGTGGSYEQYF. The CDR3 DNA sequence: TGCAGCGTTGAAGATGCGACCGGGACAGGGGGCTCCTACGAGCAGTACTTC.

This sequence joins TRBV20-1 and TRBJ2-7; maybe TRBD2 (6 bases). Germline CDR1 is DFQATT and CDR2 is SNEGSKA (reference sequence). With 7 bases removed from V and 2 bases from J, the gap between germline ends came to 12 bases. CDR3 length equals 12 residues. This chain's CDR3 is CSVNGGAYEQYV. For the CDR3, the DNA is TGCAGTGTTAACGGAGGGGCCTACGAGCAGTACGTC.

This clonotype was recorded at least ten times. As DNA, the CDR3 is TGTGCCAGCGGCGATCAGCCCCAGCATTTT. The encoded protein is CASGDQPQHF. V is TRBV6-2 or TRBV6-3 and J is TRBJ1-5; D is ambiguous. V was pared by 8 bases and J by 5 bases, with 4 bases between. CDR3 length equals 10 residues. CDR1 and CDR2 (germline): MNHEY, SVGEGT.

This clonotype was observed many times. V is TRBV25-1 and J is TRBJ2-1; maybe TRBD1 (6 bases). CDR3 length: 14 residues. The germline CDR1 and CDR2 sequences are MGHDK and SYGVNS. V lost 1 base to trimming and J lost 6 bases, with 10 bases between them. Here the CDR3 reads CASSEFTGINEQFF. The CDR3 bases are TGTGCCAGCAGTGAATTTACAGGGATCAATGAGCAGTTCTTC.

This sequence joins TRBV10-3 and TRBJ1-1; 7 positions match TRBD1. This CDR3 region has 14 residues. Per the germline V gene, CDR1 is ENHRY and CDR2 is SYGVKD. Trimming took 5 bases from V and 1 from J; bases not matched to a gene: 4. CDR3 nucleotide sequence: TGTGCCATCAGTAGACAGGGTGGGAACACTGAAGCTTTCTTT. This sequence encodes CAISRQGGNTEAFF.

This clonotype was seen at least ten times. The chain has TRBV6-2 or TRBV6-3 and TRBJ2-7; TRBD1 matches 7 bases. Trimming cost V 6 bases and J 3 bases; bases outside gene matches: 8. This CDR3 is 14 amino acids long. CDR1 and CDR2 from the germline V gene are MNHEY and SVGEGT. The CDR3 region is CASSASGQHYEQYF. CDR3 nucleotides: TGTGCCAGCAGCGCCTCGGGACAGCACTACGAGCAGTACTTC.

The chain links TRBV6-6 to TRBJ1-2, with 8 positions matching TRBD1. Germline-derived CDR1 and CDR2 are MNHNY and SVGAGI (reference sequence). Germline trimming cut 1 base from V and 2 bases from J; bases unmatched to any gene: 12. The CDR3 is made up of 18 amino acids. CDR3 bases: TGTGCCAGCAGTTACTTGGACCTTGGACAGGGCCCCAACTATGGCTACACCTTC. It yields the protein CASSYLDLGQGPNYGYTF.

This clonotype was seen at least ten times. The chain carries TRBV7-9 and TRBJ1-2, with TRBD1 identical over 11 bases. The CDR3 has 14 amino acids. The V gene end was trimmed by 4 bases and the J gene end by 5 bases; junction bases not matched to a gene: 3. The germline gives CDR1 SEHNR, CDR2 FQNEAQ (reference sequence). In DNA, the CDR3 is TGTGCCAGCAGCTCCGGGACAGGGGGGTATGGCTACACCTTC. Translation: CASSSGTGGYGYTF.

This sequence joins TRBV2 and TRBJ1-1; no definite D call. V dropped 9 bases and J dropped 5 bases, with 16 bases sitting between them. Germline CDR1 SNHLY, CDR2 FYNNEI. CDR3 length: 13 amino acids. The DNA for the CDR3 is TGTGCCAGTCGGGCAGAGCGGGGAACTGAAGCTTTCTTT. Translation gives CASRAERGTEAFF.

This clonotype was seen many times. The chain has TRBV6-2 or TRBV6-3 and TRBJ2-1; TRBD2 is a possible D gene (5 bases). Germline V gene data show CDR1 as MNHEY and CDR2 as SVGEGT. This CDR3 has 11 amino acids. With 6 bases removed from V and 8 bases from J, the gap between germline ends came to 8 bases. DNA of the CDR3: TGTGCCAGCAGGGTCGGGGATGAGCAGTTCTTC. This encodes CASRVGDEQFF.

About this clonotype itself: An end of the junction does not agree with germline; a read error may underlie this. This rearrangement joins TRBV28 to TRBJ1-5; D gene unclear. The CDR3 loop spans 14 amino acids. Germline V gives CDR1 MDHEN, CDR2 SYDVKM. The CDR3 nucleotides are TGTGTCAGCATTAAGCTTCTGAGCAATCAGCCCCAGCATTTT. This gives the protein CVSIKLLSNQPQHF. The full variable domain, rest sourced from reference TRBV28 and TRBJ1-5, is DVKVTQSSRYLVKRTGEKVFLECVQDMDHENMFWYRQDPGLGLRLIYFSYDVKMKEKGDIPEGYSVSREKKERFSLILESASTNQTSMYLCVSIKLLSNQPQHFGDGTRLSIL.

This chain connects TRBV6-1 to TRBJ1-4; D uncertain. Trimming took 6 bases from V and 13 from J, leaving 12 bases between them. CDR1 is MNHNS, CDR2 SASEGT, per germline. CDR3 length: 11 amino acids. CDR3 in amino acids: CASSLQGRLFF. The CDR3 nucleotides read TGTGCCAGCAGCCTACAAGGACGACTGTTTTTT.

This clonotype was counted at least ten times. V gene TRBV28 combines with J gene TRBJ2-1, with 9 bases lining up with TRBD1. The CDR3 contains 14 residues. V was clipped by 7 bases and J by 3 bases; unmatched bases: 4. CDR1 and CDR2 (germline): MDHEN, SYDVKM. CDR3 amino acids: CASNRGRGYNEQFF. The CDR3 DNA is TGTGCCAGCAACAGGGGGCGCGGCTACAATGAGCAGTTCTTC. The full variable domain, rest sourced from reference TRBV28 and TRBJ2-1, is DVKVTQSSRYLVKRTGEKVFLECVQDMDHENMFWYRQDPGLGLRLIYFSYDVKMKEKGDIPEGYSVSREKKERFSLILESASTNQTSMYLCASNRGRGYNEQFFGPGTRLTVL.

This clonotype was observed a few times. The chain joins TRBV28 to TRBJ2-1; 9 bases are shared with TRBD1. The CDR3 sequence is 17 residues long. Unmatched junction bases numbered 8, after V lost 4 bases and J lost 1 base. CDR1 MDHEN and CDR2 SYDVKM come from the germline V gene. The DNA for the CDR3 is TGTGCCAGCAGTTCCGCGCAGGGACAGGGATCCTACAATGAGCAGTTCTTC. Translation: CASSSAQGQGSYNEQFF.

This clonotype occurred once. The V gene is TRBV28, the J gene TRBJ2-7; a possible D gene is TRBD2 (5 bases). The V and J ends lost 6 bases and 6 bases respectively, with 15 bases between them. Per the germline V gene, CDR1 is MDHEN and CDR2 is SYDVKM. This CDR3 has 13 amino acids. This chain's CDR3 is CASSLGLLGEQYV. In nucleotides, the CDR3 is TGTGCCAGCAGCCTCGGACTTCTCGGCGAGCAGTACGTC.

This clonotype was seen at least ten times. This sequence joins TRBV29-1 and TRBJ2-7, with D possibly matching TRBD1 (6 bases). V gave up 0 bases and J gave up 0 bases, with 12 bases separating them. Germline values: CDR1 SQVTM, CDR2 ANQGSEA. The CDR3 length is 15 residues. CDR3 nucleotide sequence: TGCAGCGTTGAAGATGACGCGGACAGCTCCTACGAGCAGTACTTC. This sequence encodes CSVEDDADSSYEQYF.

Ten or more counts support this clonotype. The chain links TRBV27 to TRBJ2-3; 7 bases are shared with TRBD1. Germline trimming cut 5 bases from V and 2 bases from J; bases unmatched to any gene: 10. There are 16 residues in the CDR3. Per germline, CDR1 MNHEY and CDR2 SMNVEV (reference sequence). CDR3 bases: TGTGCCAGCAGTCCCAGACAGGGACCCCCCACAGATACGCAGTATTTT. It specifies CASSPRQGPPTDTQYF.

The sample holds a few counts of this clonotype. V usage is TRBV20-1 and J usage is TRBJ2-7, with 7 bases fitting TRBD1. The CDR3 runs to 15 residues. Germline V gene sequence: CDR1 DFQATT, CDR2 SNEGSKA (reference sequence). V was clipped by 1 base and J by 0 bases; unmatched bases: 6. The CDR3 region has the DNA TGCAGTGCTAGAGGACCTCGGGACAGCTCCTACGAGCAGTACTTC. Translated, it gives CSARGPRDSSYEQYF.

This clonotype has just one count. V gene TRBV11-2 combines with J gene TRBJ2-1; 7 positions match TRBD1. The J segment lost 8 bases and the V segment lost 0 bases, leaving 7 bases of the junction unmatched. The CDR3 length is 15 residues. Germline V gene data show CDR1 as SGHAT and CDR2 as FQNNGV. CDR3 DNA sequence: TGTGCCAGCAGCTTAGAGCCAGGGGGAATATATGAGCAGTTCTTC. Protein product: CASSLEPGGIYEQFF.

This clonotype was seen more than once but under ten times. The chain employs TRBV4-2 and TRBJ2-7; TRBD1 matches at 7 bases. The trim removed 5 bases at V and 2 bases at J, leaving 3 bases unmatched. The CDR3 loop spans 13 amino acids. The V gene's germline CDR1 is LGHNA and CDR2 YNFKEQ. The CDR3 bases are TGTGCCAGCAGCGAGACAGGGACCTACGAGCAGTACTTC. Amino acid sequence: CASSETGTYEQYF.

This clonotype was counted between two and nine times. The chain joins TRBV11-3 to TRBJ2-7; either TRBD1 or TRBD2 may supply D (5 bases each). Germline V gene data show CDR1 as SGHNT and CDR2 as YENEEA. The CDR3 runs to 14 residues. Trimming removed 5 bases from V and 0 bases from J, with 11 bases in between. The CDR3 loop is CASSDYRSSYEQYF. CDR3 nucleotide sequence: TGTGCCAGCAGCGACTACAGGTCCTCCTACGAGCAGTACTTC.

V is TRBV20-1 and J is TRBJ2-7; D is uncertain. Trimming pared 2 bases from V and 7 bases from J, leaving 6 bases between. Germline-derived CDR1 and CDR2 are DFQATT and SNEGSKA (reference sequence). This CDR3 has 10 amino acids. Here the CDR3 DNA reads TGCAGTGCTAGATTGGGGGAGCAGTACGTC. Translated: CSARLGEQYV.